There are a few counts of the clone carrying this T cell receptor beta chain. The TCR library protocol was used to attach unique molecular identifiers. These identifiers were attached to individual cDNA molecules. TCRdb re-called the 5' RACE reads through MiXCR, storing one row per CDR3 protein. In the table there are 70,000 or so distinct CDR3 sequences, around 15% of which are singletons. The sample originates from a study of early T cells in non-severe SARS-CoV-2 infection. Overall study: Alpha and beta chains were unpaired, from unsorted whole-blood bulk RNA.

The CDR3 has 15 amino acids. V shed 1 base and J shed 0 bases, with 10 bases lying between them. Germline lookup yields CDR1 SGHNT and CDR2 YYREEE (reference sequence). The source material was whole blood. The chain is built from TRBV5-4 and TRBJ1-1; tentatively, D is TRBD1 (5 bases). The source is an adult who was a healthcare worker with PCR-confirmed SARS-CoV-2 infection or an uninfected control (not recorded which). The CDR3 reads CASSLPGPMNTEAFF. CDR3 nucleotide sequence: TGTGCCAGCAGCTTGCCGGGGCCCATGAACACTGAAGCTTTCTTT.